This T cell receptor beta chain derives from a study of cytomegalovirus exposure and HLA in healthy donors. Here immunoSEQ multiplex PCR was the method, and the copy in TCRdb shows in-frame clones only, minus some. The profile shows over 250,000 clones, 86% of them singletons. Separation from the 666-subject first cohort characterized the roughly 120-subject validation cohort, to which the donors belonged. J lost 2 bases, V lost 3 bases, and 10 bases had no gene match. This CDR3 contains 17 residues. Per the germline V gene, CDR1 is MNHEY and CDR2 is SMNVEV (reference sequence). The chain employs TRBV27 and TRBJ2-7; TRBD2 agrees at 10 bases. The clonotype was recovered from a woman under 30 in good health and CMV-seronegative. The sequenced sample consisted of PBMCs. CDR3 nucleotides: TGTGCCAGCAGTTTGGGGCTAGCGGGAGAAATCGCCTACGAGCAGTACTTC. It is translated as CASSLGLAGEIAYEQYF.